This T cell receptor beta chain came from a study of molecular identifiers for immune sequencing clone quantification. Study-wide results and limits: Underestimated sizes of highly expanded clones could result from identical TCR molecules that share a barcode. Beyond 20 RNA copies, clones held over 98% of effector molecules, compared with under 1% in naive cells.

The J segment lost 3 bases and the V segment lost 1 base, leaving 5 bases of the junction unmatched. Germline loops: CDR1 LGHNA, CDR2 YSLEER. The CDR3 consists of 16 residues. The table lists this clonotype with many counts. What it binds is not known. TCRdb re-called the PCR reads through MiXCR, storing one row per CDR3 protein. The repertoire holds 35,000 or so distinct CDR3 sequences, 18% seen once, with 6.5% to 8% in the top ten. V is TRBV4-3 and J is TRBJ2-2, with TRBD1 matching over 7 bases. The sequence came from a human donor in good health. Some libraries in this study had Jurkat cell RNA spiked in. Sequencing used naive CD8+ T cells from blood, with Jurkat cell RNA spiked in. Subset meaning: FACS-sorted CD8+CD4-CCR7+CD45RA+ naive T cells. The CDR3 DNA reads TGCGCCAGCAGCCAAGTACCCGGGACAGACACCGGGGAGCTGTTTTTT. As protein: CASSQVPGTDTGELFF.